The 6 T cell receptor beta chains reported below all come from one sample, sequenced in a study of PD-L1 blockade in urothelial cancer. As for time point: pretreatment peripheral blood. Some clones are missing from TCRdb's copy, which holds only in-frame ones; the method was immunoSEQ multiplex PCR. The sample lists about 88,000 clones; about 89% were seen once. Here the sequenced sample was PBMCs, taken around atezolizumab (anti-PD-L1) treatment. These receptors came from a woman older than 75 with urothelial cancer.

The V and J genes are TRBV25-1 and TRBJ2-1, with 10 bases aligning to TRBD2. Germline V lookup: CDR1 MGHDK, CDR2 SYGVNS. V dropped 1 base and J dropped 4; count of bases not matched to a gene: 4. The CDR3 is 16 amino acids. The CDR3 DNA reads TGTGCCAGCAGTGAATTGGCTAGCGGGGGATACAATGAGCAGTTCTTC. Translation gives CASSELASGGYNEQFF.

The chain recombines TRBV10-3 with TRBJ1-2; the match to TRBD1 covers 8 bases. This CDR3 spans 16 amino acids. After removal of 7 bases from V and 3 bases from J, the junction contained 13 bases not matched to a gene. Germline values: CDR1 ENHRY, CDR2 SYGVKD. The DNA for the CDR3 is TGTGCCATCACCCACGGCTCAGGGGGCGGTGACTATGGCTACACCTTC. Its protein is CAITHGSGGGDYGYTF.

This chain joins TRBV5-4 and TRBJ1-2, with TRBD1 as a possible D gene (6 bases). Germline CDR1 is SGHNT and CDR2 is YYREEE (reference sequence). V was trimmed by 2 bases and J by 8 bases, leaving 16 bases between them. The CDR3 spans 14 residues. The CDR3 here is CASSLDTGTRGYTF. As DNA, the CDR3 is TGTGCCAGCAGCTTAGACACAGGGACGCGCGGCTACACCTTC.

The gene calls are TRBV28 and TRBJ1-5, with 10 bases that match TRBD1. V lost 6 bases to trimming and J lost 2 bases; unmatched junction nucleotides: 10. CDR3 length: 17 residues. The germline V gene has CDR1 MDHEN and CDR2 SYDVKM. As DNA, the CDR3 is TGTGCCAGCAGGCGGGGACAGGGGCGCATTGGCAATCAGCCCCAGCATTTT. This encodes CASRRGQGRIGNQPQHF.

The rearrangement joins TRBV30 to TRBJ2-7; 9 nucleotides line up with TRBD1. The V gene's germline CDR1 is GTSNPN and CDR2 SVGIG (reference sequence). This CDR3 comprises 16 residues. V lost 3 bases and J lost 4; bases outside the gene matches: 13. The DNA of the CDR3 is TGTGCCTGGAGCCCCGATTACCGGGACAGGGAGTACGAGCAGTACTTC. It translates to CAWSPDYRDREYEQYF.

The J gene is TRBJ2-1, the V gene TRBV5-1; D may be TRBD2 (6 bases). The V gene lost 4 bases and the J gene lost 6 bases, with 20 bases spanning the gap. The CDR3 has 16 amino acids. CDR1 is SGHRS, CDR2 YFSETQ, per germline. The CDR3 sequence is CASSPNPGLTRNEQFF. CDR3 sequence (DNA): TGCGCCAGCAGCCCTAATCCGGGACTCACCCGCAATGAGCAGTTCTTC.